Listed here are 32 T cell receptor beta chains from one sample, sequenced in a study of metastatic and nonmetastatic thyroid tumors. Patients had received no treatment of any kind before thyroid surgery. TCRdb used MiXCR to call clones anew from the PCR reads. The repertoire holds approximately 21,000 clones, with about a quarter as singletons. Input material: blood. The receptors were sampled from a female donor with papillary thyroid cancer or a benign thyroid nodule (not recorded which). Some clones in this sample may be carry-over from other donors' samples.

The rearrangement joins TRBV2 to TRBJ2-1; no clear D. The CDR3 runs to 15 residues. V lost 1 base to trimming and J lost 13 bases, with 20 bases between them. The V gene's germline CDR1 is SNHLY and CDR2 FYNNEI. The CDR3 DNA reads TGTGCCAGCAGTGAAGATCTCTGTGGGGTAAAGACCCAGTTCTTC. Its translation: CASSEDLCGVKTQFF.

This clone was recorded many times. The chain recombines TRBV29-1 with TRBJ2-7; 7 nucleotides match TRBD2. Trimming at V came to 0 bases and at J to 6 bases, leaving 14 bases not matched to a gene. Germline V CDR1 and CDR2: SQVTM, ANQGSEA. The CDR3 runs 16 residues. CDR3 nucleotide sequence: TGCAGCGTTGAAGATTCCCGGGGAGGGGTAGGCTTCGAGCAGTACTTC. This gives the protein CSVEDSRGGVGFEQYF.

This clone was counted a single time. The chain couples TRBV7-9 to TRBJ2-7; TRBD2 matches at 7 bases. Germline-derived CDR1 and CDR2 are SEHNR and FQNEAQ (reference sequence). This CDR3 comprises 14 residues. V shed 4 bases, J shed 6 bases, and the junction held 9 bases outside the gene matches. In nucleotides, the CDR3 is TGTGCCAGCAGCTCGACTAGCCTAGCTGGCGAGCAGTACTTC. It specifies CASSSTSLAGEQYF.

This clone showed up many times. This chain uses TRBV2 with TRBJ1-5, with D unresolved. Germline loops: CDR1 SNHLY, CDR2 FYNNEI. This CDR3 has 13 amino acids. V was trimmed by 4 bases and J by 6 bases, leaving 10 bases between them. The CDR3 DNA follows: TGTGCCAGCAGTGGATTCCAGACTCAGCCCCAGCATTTT. Encoded protein: CASSGFQTQPQHF.

The chain uses TRBV20-1 and TRBJ2-7; no clear D. This CDR3 comprises 14 residues. In germline, CDR1 is DFQATT, CDR2 SNEGSKA (reference sequence). The V end was cut by 4 bases, the J end by 5 bases, with 18 bases between. The CDR3 DNA sequence: TGCAGTGCTACCCCCCTTAATCGCACCCACGAGCAGTACTTC. As protein: CSATPLNRTHEQYF.

In this sample, this clone turned up many times. The chain employs TRBV4-1 and TRBJ1-3, with no clear D. The CDR3 is 15 amino acids. Per the germline V gene, CDR1 is MGHRA and CDR2 is YSYEKL. The V end was cut by 2 bases, the J end by 1 base, with 9 bases between. The CDR3 reads CASSQSAGSGNTIYF. CDR3 sequence (DNA): TGCGCCAGCAGCCAATCAGCGGGATCTGGAAACACCATATATTTT.

In this sample, this clone turned up many times. V usage is TRBV6-2 or TRBV6-3 and J usage is TRBJ2-3; 8 bases match TRBD2. This CDR3 comprises 17 residues. Trimming took 0 bases from V and 1 from J; bases not matched to a gene: 6. The germline V gene encodes CDR1 MNHEY and CDR2 SVGEGT. In nucleotides, the CDR3 is TGTGCCAGCAGTTACTCGGGTGCGGGGGGTCGCACAGATACGCAGTATTTT. Protein: CASSYSGAGGRTDTQYF.

A note on this clone: The junction does not match germline at one end; this may be a read error. The chain joins TRBV3-1 to TRBJ1-4; 7 nucleotides agree with TRBD1. The germline CDR1 and CDR2 sequences are LGHDT and YNNKEL (reference sequence). The CDR3 extends over 17 amino acids. DNA for the CDR3: TGTGCCAGCAGCCCCTACTTGCCGGGACAGCGAGCCGAAAAACTGTGTTTT. It is translated as CASSPYLPGQRAEKLCF.

The chain has TRBV7-2 and TRBJ1-3, with a weak D call TRBD1 (5 bases). This CDR3 comprises 15 residues. The V and J ends lost 4 bases and 1 base respectively, with 11 bases between them. Germline V gene sequence: CDR1 SGHTA, CDR2 FQGNSA. DNA for the CDR3: TGTGCCAGCAGCTCAGGGCGGGCTTCTGGAAACACCATATATTTT. This gives the protein CASSSGRASGNTIYF.

This CDR3 reads CASSLGTGGSGANVLTF. CDR3 in DNA: TGTGCCAGCAGCTTGGGGACAGGGGGCTCTGGGGCCAACGTCCTGACTTTC. J is TRBJ2-6 and V is TRBV5-4; 10 nucleotides agree with TRBD1. J gave up 0 bases and V 0 bases, and 0 bases lay outside the gene matches. The CDR3 spans 17 residues. CDR1 is SGHNT and CDR2 is YYREEE in the germline V gene (reference sequence). The whole variable domain, remainder taken from reference TRBV5-4 and TRBJ2-6, is ETGVTQSPTHLIKTRGQQVTLRCSSQSGHNTVSWYQQALGQGPQFIFQYYREEENGRGNFPPRFSGLQFPNYSSELNVNALELDDSALYLCASSLGTGGSGANVLTFGAGSRLTVL.

This clone was seen ten or more times. The genes are TRBV3-1 and TRBJ1-1; TRBD1 might be the D (5 bases). V was trimmed by 1 base and J by 1 base, leaving 7 bases between them. Germline CDR1 is LGHDT and CDR2 is YNNKEL (reference sequence). This CDR3 is built from 14 residues. The CDR3 bases are TGTGCCAGCAGCCAAGGACAGCAGAACACTGAAGCTTTCTTT. Protein product: CASSQGQQNTEAFF.

The chain couples TRBV15 to TRBJ2-5, with D tentatively TRBD1 or TRBD2 (6 bases each). The germline gives CDR1 LNHNV, CDR2 YYDKDF (reference sequence). The CDR3 has 14 amino acids. Trimming left V 4 bases short and J 5 bases short, with 14 bases between. Here the CDR3 DNA reads TGTGCCACCAGCACCAGGGGCGGAGGGGAGACCCAGTACTTC. It is translated as CATSTRGGGETQYF.

There are many counts of this clone. V is TRBV6-1 and J is TRBJ1-2, with 9 positions matching TRBD1. V shed 5 bases and J 8 bases; nucleotides not matched to a gene: 15. The CDR3 is 16 residues long. The V gene's germline CDR1 is MNHNS and CDR2 SASEGT. CDR3 sequence (DNA): TGTGCCAGCAGTCAATCGGGACAGGGCGTGGGTGACGGCTACACCTTC. Protein sequence: CASSQSGQGVGDGYTF.

Ten or more counts support this clone. The V gene is TRBV3-1, the J gene TRBJ1-1; TRBD1 might be the D (5 bases). Germline CDR1 LGHDT, CDR2 YNNKEL (reference sequence). V was shortened by 1 base and J by 0 bases, with 6 bases between the two germline ends. This CDR3 has 14 residues. The chain's CDR3 is CASSQGQMNTEAFF. The CDR3 DNA sequence: TGTGCCAGCAGCCAAGGACAGATGAACACTGAAGCTTTCTTT.

Sample share makes this clone medium-sized. This chain connects TRBV11-2 to TRBJ1-5, with D possibly matching TRBD1 (6 bases). This CDR3 is built from 16 residues. From germline, CDR1 is SGHAT and CDR2 FQNNGV. V was trimmed by 2 bases and J by 4 bases, leaving 15 bases between them. This chain's CDR3 is CASSLLGGRGNQPQHF. The CDR3 coding sequence is TGTGCCAGCAGCTTATTGGGGGGGCGCGGTAATCAGCCCCAGCATTTT.

This clone occurred a few times. The conserved phenylalanine or tryptophan is not found at the CDR3 terminus, so this likely reflects a read error. The DNA is omitted, as the CDR3 cannot be located on it reliably, and the CDR3 follows TCRdb's listing. The chain has TRBV12-3 or TRBV12-4 and TRBJ1-3; whether TRBD1, the table's D call, matches the DNA was not checked. The CDR3 sequence runs 15 residues, both termini included. CDR3 in amino acids: CASRLTGSSGNTKYC.

This clone has at least ten counts. This chain joins TRBV18 and TRBJ1-2; D is undetermined. Germline V gene data show CDR1 as KGHSH and CDR2 as LQKENI. The ends were cut back, 3 bases at V and 2 bases at J, with 10 bases in the middle. The CDR3 runs 14 residues. CDR3 sequence reads: CASSPQVPNYGYTF. CDR3 in DNA: TGTGCCAGCTCACCGCAGGTTCCGAACTATGGCTACACCTTC.

This clone turned up a few times. The CDR3 sequence is CASRGLLSGANVLTF. DNA of the CDR3: TGTGCCAGCAGGGGACTCCTCTCTGGGGCCAACGTCCTGACTTTC. The J gene is TRBJ2-6, the V gene TRBV6-2 or TRBV6-3, with a possible D match to TRBD2 (6 bases). Trimming removed 6 bases at V and 0 bases at J, with 9 bases between. Looked up from germline, CDR1 is MNHEY and CDR2 is SVGEGT. CDR3 size: 15 residues.

V gene TRBV7-8 combines with J gene TRBJ2-2; possibly TRBD1 for D (5 bases). V was trimmed by 3 bases and J by 4 bases, leaving 12 bases between them. Looked up from germline, CDR1 is SGHVS and CDR2 is FQNEAQ. CDR3 length: 15 amino acids. CDR3 in amino acids: CASSLQGYLTGELFF. DNA for the CDR3: TGTGCCAGCAGCTTGCAGGGCTACCTCACCGGGGAGCTGTTTTTT.

This clone was seen repeatedly, ten times or more. The gene calls are TRBV6-2 or TRBV6-3 and TRBJ1-1; D possibly corresponds to TRBD1 (5 bases). The CDR3 has 14 residues. Germline assignment: CDR1 MNHEY and CDR2 SVGEGT. V shed 6 bases and J shed 4 bases, with 15 bases lying between them. The CDR3 is CASSSTEGVTEAFF. CDR3 nucleotides: TGTGCCAGCAGCTCTACTGAAGGGGTCACTGAAGCTTTCTTT.

The chain recombines TRBV27 with TRBJ2-7; no reliable D call. Per germline, CDR1 MNHEY and CDR2 SMNVEV (reference sequence). This CDR3 comprises 15 residues. With 4 bases removed from V and 4 bases from J, the gap between germline ends came to 17 bases. CDR3 region: CASSSAAAKAYEQYF. As DNA, the CDR3 is TGTGCCAGCAGTTCCGCAGCAGCGAAAGCGTACGAGCAGTACTTC.

Only one count was recorded for this clone. The J gene is TRBJ2-7, the V gene TRBV11-2, with D hard to call. The CDR3 contains 11 residues. CDR1 and CDR2 from the germline V gene are SGHAT and FQNNGV. V gave up 6 bases and J gave up 5 bases, with 8 bases separating them. CDR3 in amino acids: CASRIFDEQYF. CDR3 coding DNA: TGTGCCAGCAGGATTTTCGACGAGCAGTACTTC.

This clone appeared many times. V usage is TRBV30 and J usage is TRBJ2-7, with no clear D. The length of the CDR3 is 11 residues. From germline, CDR1 is GTSNPN and CDR2 SVGIG (reference sequence). Trimming removed 0 bases at V and 5 bases at J, with 5 bases between. CDR3 protein: CAWSVSHEQYF. Written as DNA, the CDR3 is TGTGCCTGGAGTGTATCCCACGAGCAGTACTTC.

With respect to this clone: This is likely a read error, given that the CDR3 carries no conserved phenylalanine or tryptophan at its end. This chain uses TRBV11-2 with TRBJ2-1; 9 nucleotides align to TRBD1. The germline V gene has CDR1 SGHAT and CDR2 FQNNGV. The CDR3 spans 15 residues. CDR3 nucleotides: TGTGCCAGCAGCTTCGGACAGGGGCCATACAATGCGCAGTTCGTC. Translation: CASSFGQGPYNAQFV.

By frequency in the sample, this clone is medium-sized. The rearrangement joins TRBV20-1 to TRBJ2-5, with 7 nucleotides matching TRBD2. CDR1 and CDR2 (germline): DFQATT, SNEGSKA (reference sequence). With V trimmed by 0 bases and J by 5 bases, 15 bases remained unmatched. The CDR3 is 17 residues long. Here the CDR3 reads CSARDAGATGGLETQYF. CDR3 DNA sequence: TGCAGTGCTAGAGACGCCGGTGCTACGGGAGGTCTCGAGACCCAGTACTTC.

This clone counts as medium-sized (0.01 to 0.1%). J is TRBJ1-1 and V is TRBV5-5, with unresolved D. CDR1 is SGHKS, CDR2 YYEKEE, per germline (reference sequence). The CDR3 consists of 13 residues. Between the trimmed V and J ends, which lost 1 base and 1 base, there was a span of 5 bases. The DNA of the CDR3 is TGTGCCAGCAGCTTGTTAGCGAACACTGAAGCTTTCTTT. This encodes CASSLLANTEAFF.

This clone was counted ten times or more. This sequence joins TRBV12-3 or TRBV12-4 and TRBJ2-2; 7 bases are a match to TRBD2. The CDR3 has 13 amino acids. V was clipped by 3 bases and J by 7 bases; unmatched bases: 2. The CDR3 region has the DNA TGTGCCAGCAGTTTTACGGGAGGCGGGGAGCTGTTTTTT. This encodes CASSFTGGGELFF.

The V gene is TRBV7-9, the J gene TRBJ2-5, with 10 bases lining up with TRBD1. The germline CDR1 and CDR2 sequences are SEHNR and FQNEAQ (reference sequence). The CDR3 has 16 residues. The V and J ends lost 4 bases and 7 bases, in that order; junction bases with no gene match: 12. The CDR3 here is CASSSRDRGQLATQYF. The CDR3 DNA sequence: TGTGCCAGCAGCTCACGGGACAGGGGACAGTTAGCGACCCAGTACTTC. Full variable domain (outside the CDR3, taken from reference TRBV7-9 and TRBJ2-5): DTGVSQNPRHKITKRGQNVTFRCDPISEHNRLYWYRQTLGQGPEFLTYFQNEAQLEKSRLLSDRFSAERPKGSFSTLEIQRTEQGDSAMYLCASSSRDRGQLATQYFGPGTRLLVL.

This clone was counted ten times or more. Just one base apart from a much larger clone, this may be a read error. In the same sample, other DNA sequences code for this CDR3. The V and J genes are TRBV4-3 and TRBJ2-7, with 16 bases lining up with TRBD2. J gave up 7 bases and V 5 bases, and 14 bases lay outside the gene matches. The CDR3 length is 18 residues. The germline CDR1 and CDR2 sequences are LGHNA and YSLEER. CDR3 in amino acids: CASSSHYGTSGRVSEQYF. The CDR3 DNA reads TGCGCCAGCAGCTCTCACTACGGGACTAGCGGGAGGGTTAGTGAGCAGTACTTC.

By sample share, this clone is medium-sized. The gene calls are TRBV11-3 and TRBJ2-7; D call uncertain. The CDR3 covers 13 residues. The V gene's germline CDR1 is SGHNT and CDR2 YENEEA. V lost 5 bases to trimming and J lost 4 bases, with 12 bases between them. The CDR3 DNA follows: TGTGCCAGCAGCGCCAAACATCCGTACGAGCAGTACTTC. This sequence encodes CASSAKHPYEQYF. Full variable domain (outside the CDR3, taken from reference TRBV11-3 and TRBJ2-7): EAGVVQSPRYKIIEKKQPVAFWCNPISGHNTLYWYLQNLGQGPELLIRYENEEAVDDSQLPKDRFSAERLKGVDSTLKIQPAELGDSAVYLCASSAKHPYEQYFGPGTRLTVT.

This rearrangement joins TRBV3-1 to TRBJ2-2, with 7 bases aligning to TRBD2. Germline CDR1 is LGHDT and CDR2 is YNNKEL (reference sequence). V shed 6 bases, J shed 6 bases, and the junction held 16 bases outside the gene matches. CDR3 size: 17 residues. CDR3 amino acids: CASRSFLSSGRAGELFF. CDR3 nucleotide sequence: TGTGCCAGCAGATCGTTCCTCTCTAGCGGAAGAGCCGGGGAGCTGTTTTTT.

Here the CDR3 reads CASSSGKLRADTQYF. As DNA, the CDR3 is TGCGCCAGCAGTTCAGGGAAGCTCCGAGCAGATACGCAGTATTTT. The chain employs TRBV10-1 and TRBJ2-3; D may be TRBD1 (5 bases). This CDR3 contains 15 residues. V lost 5 bases and J 4 bases, leaving 16 bases between the germline ends. The germline V gene has CDR1 WNHNN and CDR2 SYGVQD (reference sequence).